This T cell receptor beta chain comes out of a study of cytomegalovirus exposure and HLA in healthy donors. Study observations and caveats: As a later analysis revealed, most CMV-associated TCR beta chains appeared HLA-restricted.

The PCR ran on 60 Vbeta and 13 Jbeta primers. Produced via immunoSEQ multiplex PCR; TCRdb's table is partial and in-frame only. The table includes 60,000 or so clones, 60% to 85% detected once. The CDR3 runs 17 residues. Trimming shortened V by 0 bases and J by 2 bases, and 16 bases separated the two germline ends. Germline-derived CDR1 and CDR2 are MRHNA and SNTAGT. As to this clone: As yet, its antigen is unknown.

This TCR came from a woman aged 40 to 50 in good health and CMV-seropositive. Material for sequencing was PBMCs. The V and J genes are TRBV6-4 and TRBJ1-2; the D gene is possibly TRBD1 (6 bases). The CDR3 loop reads CASSDSVGGRENYGYTF. The CDR3 DNA reads TGTGCCAGCAGTGACTCGGTCGGGGGGCGCGAGAACTATGGCTACACCTTC.